The 9 T cell receptor beta chains presented below share a single source sample, sequenced in a study of CD8 T cells in ankylosing spondylitis. Using its own MiXCR run on the 5' RACE reads, TCRdb lists one record per CDR3 protein. The repertoire holds approximately 260,000 distinct CDR3 sequences, with 18% as singletons. The sample was blood, either unsorted or a sorted T cell fraction (not recorded which). Every receptor here comes from a male donor with ankylosing spondylitis or in good health (not recorded which).

This clonotype was seen more than once but under ten times. The rearrangement joins TRBV10-3 to TRBJ2-1; 12 bases align to TRBD1. J was trimmed by 6 bases and V by 5 bases; bases with no gene match: 11. The V gene's germline CDR1 is ENHRY and CDR2 SYGVKD. This CDR3 has 17 amino acids. As DNA, the CDR3 is TGTGCCATCAGTTCCGGGACAGGGGGCGAAGGGTTCAATGAGCAGTTCTTC. This codes for CAISSGTGGEGFNEQFF.

This clonotype came up a few times. The V and J genes are TRBV11-2 and TRBJ2-7; D gene ambiguous. The CDR3 extends over 13 amino acids. From germline, CDR1 is SGHAT and CDR2 FQNNGV. The V end was cut by 5 bases, the J end by 7 bases, with 15 bases between. The CDR3 DNA sequence: TGTGCCAGCAGCCAAGGGATAGGGTTGGAGCAGTACTTC. This sequence encodes CASSQGIGLEQYF.

This clonotype came up a few times. The J gene is TRBJ2-4, the V gene TRBV6-1; 11 nucleotides agree with TRBD2. Germline CDR1 MNHNS, CDR2 SASEGT. The CDR3 sequence is 16 residues long. V lost 6 bases and J lost 5; bases outside the gene matches: 9. Here the CDR3 DNA reads TGTGCCAGCAGCCAACTAGCGGGAGAGGGCCAAAACATTCAGTACTTC. It codes for CASSQLAGEGQNIQYF.

V and J are TRBV11-2 and TRBJ2-3; a possible D gene is TRBD1 (6 bases). The germline CDR1 and CDR2 sequences are SGHAT and FQNNGV. Trimming removed 7 bases from V and 0 bases from J, with 29 bases in between. The CDR3 loop spans 20 amino acids. Written as DNA, the CDR3 is TGTGCCAGCACCCCTGGGTGGGGGCTTTTCCCTCCTCCGAGCACAGATACGCAGTATTTT. Translation gives CASTPGWGLFPPPSTDTQYF.

This clonotype was detected many times. This chain uses TRBV29-1 with TRBJ2-7; D is uncertain. Trimming took off 0 bases at V and 0 bases at J, with 12 bases between the two ends. The CDR3 is made up of 15 amino acids. CDR1 and CDR2 from the germline V gene are SQVTM and ANQGSEA. In nucleotides, the CDR3 is TGCAGCGTTGAAGATCAAGGCACCAGCTCCTACGAGCAGTACTTC. It is translated as CSVEDQGTSSYEQYF.

The rearrangement links TRBV14 to TRBJ2-7; 8 nucleotides align to TRBD2. The V segment lost 2 bases and the J segment 1 base; nucleotides outside the gene matches: 4. The germline gives CDR1 SGHDN, CDR2 FVKESK. The CDR3 is 15 amino acids. CDR3 region: CASSQFAGGSYEQYF. The DNA for the CDR3 is TGTGCCAGCAGCCAATTTGCGGGAGGTTCCTACGAGCAGTACTTC.

The chain links TRBV29-1 to TRBJ2-1, with TRBD2 matching over 12 bases. This CDR3 contains 14 residues. CDR1 is SQVTM, CDR2 ANQGSEA, per germline. The V and J ends lost 7 bases and 10 bases, in that order; junction bases with no gene match: 11. This CDR3 is CSEIGASGREEQFF. CDR3 nucleotides: TGCAGCGAAATCGGGGCTAGCGGGAGGGAAGAGCAGTTCTTC.

This clonotype has just a few counts. This sequence joins TRBV12-3 or TRBV12-4 and TRBJ1-3; D is perhaps TRBD1 (6 bases). The CDR3 contains 13 residues. V was cut by 9 bases and J by 5 bases, with 14 bases left in between. DNA for the CDR3: TGTGCCAGTCTCGACAGGTCGAGAAACACCATATATTTT. It specifies CASLDRSRNTIYF.

This clonotype was found many times. The CDR3 spells CASSYPDEGQAYEQYF. In nucleotides, the CDR3 is TGTGCCAGCAGTTACCCTGATGAGGGGCAAGCCTACGAGCAGTACTTC. The chain carries TRBV6-2 or TRBV6-3 and TRBJ2-7; D possibly matches TRBD1 or TRBD2 (5 bases each). The CDR3 loop spans 16 amino acids. Per the germline V gene, CDR1 is MNHEY and CDR2 is SVGEGT. Trimming stripped 2 bases from V and 2 bases from J, with 16 bases between.